This TCR beta chain comes out of a study of tumor and adjacent non-tumor tissue in lung cancer. Three rounds of nested PCR, following a modified ARM-PCR protocol, produced the TCRbeta library. TCRdb itself ran the multiplex PCR reads through MiXCR, one entry per CDR3 protein. Of 85,000 to 130,000 distinct CDR3 sequences listed, around three fifths are singletons. This CDR3 is 14 amino acids long. Trimming left V 5 bases short and J 5 bases short, with 16 bases between. No cell sorting was done before RNA was extracted from the tissue. Distant lung tissue was collected more than 3 cm away from the tumor edge.

Input material: distant non-tumor lung tissue. The receptor comes from a man aged 25 to 40 with non-small cell lung cancer. The chain recombines TRBV12-3 or TRBV12-4 with TRBJ2-7; a possible D gene is TRBD1 (6 bases). CDR3 residues: CASSPKPQGHEQYF. CDR3 in DNA: TGTGCCAGCAGTCCCAAGCCACAGGGTCACGAGCAGTACTTC.